Below are 12 T cell receptor beta chains sequenced from a single sample in a study of T-cell reconstitution after alpha-beta-depleted transplantation in children. A TCRbeta library incorporating unique molecular identifiers was prepared. Each CDR3 protein is one row after TCRdb ran MiXCR on the PCR reads. The table records about 240,000 distinct CDR3 sequences, more than 20% of them present only once. The starting material was PBMCs, obtained before TCRalphabeta/CD19-depleted stem cell transplant. The receptors originated from a girl aged 2 to 9 with Fanconi anemia, due to receive a stem cell transplant.

The genes are TRBV2 and TRBJ2-3; perhaps TRBD2 as D (5 bases). Germline loops: CDR1 SNHLY, CDR2 FYNNEI. V lost 1 base and J 1 base, leaving 9 bases between the germline ends. This CDR3 is built from 15 residues. The CDR3 region has the DNA TGTGCCAGCAGTGAAGGTGACTATCGCACAGATACGCAGTATTTT. Amino acid sequence: CASSEGDYRTDTQYF.

This clonotype has ten or more counts. The chain combines TRBV7-9 with TRBJ1-4, with D unresolved. Trimming cost V 5 bases and J 8 bases, with 15 bases left between them. The CDR3 is made up of 14 amino acids. Germline V CDR1 and CDR2: SEHNR, FQNEAQ (reference sequence). The CDR3 spells CASSREHLREKLFF. As DNA, the CDR3 is TGTGCCAGCAGCCGGGAGCACTTAAGGGAAAAACTGTTTTTT.

This clonotype was detected many times. CDR3 DNA sequence: TGCAGTGCTAGAGTCGTGTCCGTTTACGAGCAGTACTTC. Residues: CSARVVSVYEQYF. V is TRBV20-1 and J is TRBJ2-7; D gene unclear. Trimming removed 1 base from V and 4 bases from J, with 11 bases in between. Germline V CDR1 and CDR2: DFQATT, SNEGSKA (reference sequence). CDR3 size: 13 residues.

The chain uses TRBV7-3 and TRBJ2-7; 9 nucleotides match TRBD2. This CDR3 contains 14 residues. Per germline, CDR1 SGHTA and CDR2 FQGTGA. V gave up 3 bases and J gave up 5 bases; unmatched junction bases: 5. This chain's CDR3 is CASSLAGGPDEQYF. The CDR3 bases are TGTGCCAGCAGCTTGGCGGGAGGGCCGGACGAGCAGTACTTC.

This clonotype was seen repeatedly, ten times or more. The rearrangement joins TRBV29-1 to TRBJ1-1; D call uncertain. CDR3 size: 11 residues. V lost 1 base and J 12 bases, leaving 12 bases between the germline ends. The germline gives CDR1 SQVTM, CDR2 ANQGSEA. CDR3 nucleotide sequence: TGCAGCGTTGAAGGCCCAATCGGGACTTTCTTT. Protein product: CSVEGPIGTFF.

This clonotype was counted ten times or more. This chain uses TRBV6-5 with TRBJ1-5; D unclear. Germline V gene sequence: CDR1 MNHEY, CDR2 SVGAGI. CDR3 length: 15 amino acids. Trimming took off 2 bases at V and 0 bases at J, with 8 bases between the two ends. The CDR3 DNA follows: TGTGCCAGCAGTTACCAGATGGGTAGCAATCAGCCCCAGCATTTT. Protein product: CASSYQMGSNQPQHF.

In this sample, this clonotype turned up many times. The chain uses TRBV3-1 and TRBJ1-5; D remains ambiguous. Germline CDR1 and CDR2: LGHDT and YNNKEL (reference sequence). Trimming pared 1 base from V and 4 bases from J, leaving 11 bases between. This CDR3 has 15 amino acids. Written as DNA, the CDR3 is TGTGCCAGCAGCCAAGGGGCGGCCTCTAATCAGCCCCAGCATTTT. Protein sequence: CASSQGAASNQPQHF.

This clonotype came up many times. The chain is built from TRBV20-1 and TRBJ2-3, with D unclear. Germline V lookup: CDR1 DFQATT, CDR2 SNEGSKA (reference sequence). V was trimmed by 2 bases and J by 2 bases, leaving 8 bases between them. The CDR3 contains 13 residues. CDR3 DNA: TGCAGTGCTAGATGGAGCTACACAGATACGCAGTATTTT. Protein: CSARWSYTDTQYF.

The chain has TRBV20-1 and TRBJ2-3; D possibly corresponds to TRBD2 (5 bases). The CDR3 sequence is 12 residues long. The V gene's germline CDR1 is DFQATT and CDR2 SNEGSKA (reference sequence). The V gene lost 6 bases and the J gene lost 6 bases, with 13 bases spanning the gap. The CDR3 here is CSAFRPGDTQYF. In DNA form, the CDR3 reads TGCAGTGCGTTTCGACCGGGGGATACGCAGTATTTT.

This clonotype was picked up many times. V and J are TRBV20-1 and TRBJ2-7, with D perhaps assigned TRBD1 or TRBD2 (5 bases each). The CDR3 has 15 amino acids. V shed 0 bases and J shed 2 bases, with 14 bases lying between them. Germline V gene data show CDR1 as DFQATT and CDR2 as SNEGSKA (reference sequence). This chain's CDR3 is CSARDLGQGPYEQYF. Written as DNA, the CDR3 is TGCAGTGCTAGAGATCTGGGGCAGGGACCCTACGAGCAGTACTTC.

The chain joins TRBV3-1 to TRBJ1-5; 10 bases align to TRBD1. The V gene end was trimmed by 1 base and the J gene end by 2 bases; junction bases not matched to a gene: 11. The germline V gene has CDR1 LGHDT and CDR2 YNNKEL (reference sequence). CDR3 length equals 19 residues. CDR3 nucleotides: TGTGCCAGCAGCCAAGGAGTGACAGGGGGCGTAATGGGCAATCAGCCCCAGCATTTT. The encoded protein is CASSQGVTGGVMGNQPQHF.

The CDR3 loop reads CSASVTPGGTNQPQHF. CDR3 sequence (DNA): TGCAGTGCTAGTGTGACTCCAGGGGGCACCAATCAGCCCCAGCATTTT. The chain links TRBV20-1 to TRBJ1-5, with TRBD1 identical over 8 bases. Per the germline V gene, CDR1 is DFQATT and CDR2 is SNEGSKA (reference sequence). CDR3 size: 16 residues. V trimming: 3 bases; J trimming: 3 bases; junction bases outside the gene matches: 10.